The 31 T cell receptor beta chains reported below all come from one sample, sequenced in a study of CD8 T cells in Susac syndrome. RNA was extracted with the RNeasy kit, and a quantity of roughly 0.5 to 1 ug was reverse transcribed using random hexamers. MiXCR was run by TCRdb on the immunoSEQ multiplex PCR reads, yielding one entry per CDR3 protein. The sample consists of about 110,000 distinct CDR3 sequences, about 96% of them appearing once. Sample: CD4+ T cells from PBMCs. The receptors derive from a human donor in good health.

The chain recombines TRBV27 with TRBJ2-1, with TRBD2 matching 10 bases. Trimming at V came to 6 bases and at J to 7 bases, leaving 12 bases not matched to a gene. Looked up from germline, CDR1 is MNHEY and CDR2 is SMNVEV (reference sequence). This CDR3 is 16 amino acids long. The CDR3 is CASSQRLAGGFNEQFF. The CDR3 region has the DNA TGTGCCAGCAGCCAAAGACTAGCGGGCGGGTTTAATGAGCAGTTCTTC.

J is TRBJ2-3 and V is TRBV5-1; the D is unclear. The CDR3 contains 16 residues. Germline V gives CDR1 SGHRS, CDR2 YFSETQ. Deletions cut 2 bases from V and 0 bases from J, with 13 bases between. The CDR3 nucleotides read TGCGCCAGCAGCTTCGGTACGCAATTGAGCACAGATACGCAGTATTTT. Translation: CASSFGTQLSTDTQYF. The variable domain in full, with the rest retrieved from reference TRBV5-1 and TRBJ2-3, is KAGVTQTPRYLIKTRGQQVTLSCSPISGHRSVSWYQQTPGQGLQFLFEYFSETQRNKGNFPGRFSGRQFSNSRSEMNVSTLELGDSALYLCASSFGTQLSTDTQYFGPGTRLTVL.

The chain joins TRBV20-1 to TRBJ2-2; D not certain. CDR1 is DFQATT and CDR2 is SNEGSKA in the germline V gene (reference sequence). Trimming removed 1 base from V and 0 bases from J, with 9 bases in between. This CDR3 has 15 residues. The chain's CDR3 is CSARAMAANTGELFF. CDR3 sequence (DNA): TGCAGTGCTAGAGCAATGGCAGCGAACACCGGGGAGCTGTTTTTT.

V gene TRBV10-3 combines with J gene TRBJ2-3; 7 nucleotides agree with TRBD2. The CDR3 spans 13 residues. J was trimmed by 6 bases and V by 1 base; bases with no gene match: 1. CDR1 is ENHRY and CDR2 is SYGVKD in the germline V gene. Here the CDR3 reads CAISEWEGDTQYF. DNA of the CDR3: TGTGCCATCAGTGAGTGGGAGGGGGATACGCAGTATTTT.

This clonotype is a singleton in its sample. The chain joins TRBV7-2 to TRBJ2-7; 7 bases map to TRBD2. From germline, CDR1 is SGHTA and CDR2 FQGNSA. The ends lost 1 base at V and 5 bases at J; junction bases unmatched: 8. The CDR3 runs 15 residues. The CDR3 reads CASSLDGRKVDEQYF. The CDR3 DNA reads as TGTGCCAGCAGCTTAGACGGGAGGAAGGTGGACGAGCAGTACTTC. The full variable domain, with the rest looked up from reference TRBV7-2 and TRBJ2-7, is GAGVSQSPSNKVTEKGKDVELRCDPISGHTALYWYRQSLGQGLEFLIYFQGNSAPDKSGLPSDRFSAERTGGSVSTLTIQRTQQEDSAVYLCASSLDGRKVDEQYFGPGTRLTVT.

The rearrangement links TRBV19 to TRBJ1-6; 7 bases align to TRBD1. The CDR3 has 15 residues. V dropped 8 bases and J dropped 2; count of bases not matched to a gene: 6. Germline CDR1 LNHDA, CDR2 SQIVND (reference sequence). In nucleotides, the CDR3 is TGTGCCAGTTGCACAGGGGTAACCTATAATTCACCCCTCCACTTT. Translating it yields CASCTGVTYNSPLHF.

A single count supports this clonotype. The gene calls are TRBV11-2 and TRBJ2-1; a weak D match, TRBD2 (6 bases). Germline values: CDR1 SGHAT, CDR2 FQNNGV. Trimming removed 0 bases from V and 7 bases from J, with 13 bases in between. The CDR3 is 15 amino acids. The CDR3 coding sequence is TGTGCCAGCAGCTTAGATCTGCGGGGAATAAATGAGCAGTTCTTC. This sequence encodes CASSLDLRGINEQFF.

The V call is TRBV15, the J call TRBJ2-7, with D unclear. CDR1 is LNHNV, CDR2 YYDKDF, per germline (reference sequence). The V end was cut by 4 bases, the J end by 6 bases, with 7 bases between. This CDR3 spans 11 amino acids. CDR3 sequence reads: CATSMMGEQYF. The CDR3 bases are TGTGCCACCAGCATGATGGGCGAGCAGTACTTC.

V gene TRBV7-9 combines with J gene TRBJ2-3; possibly TRBD1 or TRBD2 for D (5 bases each). This CDR3 region has 13 residues. V was trimmed by 0 bases and J by 8 bases, leaving 9 bases between them. Germline CDR1 is SEHNR and CDR2 is FQNEAQ (reference sequence). The CDR3 DNA is TGTGCCAGCAGCTTAGCGGGGGATGCTACGCAGTATTTT. The encoded protein is CASSLAGDATQYF.

This rearrangement joins TRBV4-3 to TRBJ2-7; maybe TRBD1 (5 bases). Deletions cut 0 bases from V and 3 bases from J, with 9 bases between. Germline CDR1 reads LGHNA; CDR2 reads YSLEER. The CDR3 consists of 14 residues. The CDR3 loop reads CASSQDWQGYEQYF. In DNA form, the CDR3 reads TGCGCCAGCAGCCAAGATTGGCAGGGCTACGAGCAGTACTTC.

The chain has TRBV5-1 and TRBJ2-1; TRBD2 aligns across 8 bases. CDR1 and CDR2 (germline): SGHRS, YFSETQ. The V segment lost 3 bases and the J segment 7 bases; nucleotides outside the gene matches: 12. This CDR3 is built from 16 residues. CDR3 bases: TGCGCCAGCAGCTCCGATATAGCGGGACTGGCGAATGAGCAGTTCTTC. Translation: CASSSDIAGLANEQFF.

The rearrangement links TRBV4-3 to TRBJ2-7; no reliable D call. The CDR3 sequence is 13 residues long. Per the germline V gene, CDR1 is LGHNA and CDR2 is YSLEER. Between the trimmed V and J ends, which lost 0 bases and 4 bases, there was a span of 7 bases. In DNA form, the CDR3 reads TGCGCCAGCAGCCAAGAAGCAGGATACGAGCAGTACTTC. Its protein is CASSQEAGYEQYF.

The V call is TRBV18, the J call TRBJ1-1; TRBD1 might be the D (6 bases). The V end lost 3 bases, the J end lost 0 bases, and 8 bases lay between the germline ends. CDR1 and CDR2 from the germline V gene are KGHSH and LQKENI. There are 14 residues in the CDR3. The CDR3, as DNA: TGTGCCAGCTCACCGTCAGGGGTGAACACTGAAGCTTTCTTT. This translates into CASSPSGVNTEAFF.

The chain has TRBV4-2 and TRBJ2-7; D gene uncertain. Per the germline V gene, CDR1 is LGHNA and CDR2 is YNFKEQ. This CDR3 is 12 amino acids long. Trimming left V 0 bases short and J 4 bases short, with 4 bases between. The CDR3 protein is CASSQDQYEQYF. CDR3 nucleotide sequence: TGTGCCAGCAGCCAAGATCAGTACGAGCAGTACTTC.

The chain couples TRBV5-1 to TRBJ2-7, with 9 bases fitting TRBD1. Germline V lookup: CDR1 SGHRS, CDR2 YFSETQ. The trim removed 4 bases at V and 11 bases at J, leaving 4 bases unmatched. This CDR3 is 11 amino acids long. The CDR3 DNA reads as TGCGCCAGCAGCAGTGGGACAGGGAAGTACTTC. Its translation is CASSSGTGKYF.

This chain uses TRBV23-1 with TRBJ2-5; 7 nucleotides match TRBD2. TRBV23-1 has ORF status, its function being uncertain. The CDR3 loop spans 20 amino acids. V lost 0 bases and J lost 5; bases outside the gene matches: 21. The CDR3 region is CASSQSGGDSSGLRDETQYF. CDR3 in DNA: TGCGCCAGCAGTCAATCGGGCGGTGATAGTAGCGGGTTACGGGATGAGACCCAGTACTTC.

This clonotype was picked up one time. The V call is TRBV20-1, the J call TRBJ2-1, with 10 nucleotides matching TRBD1. Germline trimming cut 2 bases from V and 8 bases from J; bases unmatched to any gene: 9. The germline V gene encodes CDR1 DFQATT and CDR2 SNEGSKA (reference sequence). The CDR3 runs to 15 residues. For the CDR3, the DNA is TGCAGTGCTAGACCCGGGACAGGGGTTCGCTATGAGCAGTTCTTC. Its protein product is CSARPGTGVRYEQFF.

The chain recombines TRBV5-6 with TRBJ2-6; D ambiguous. Trimming shortened V by 4 bases and J by 0 bases, and 11 bases separated the two germline ends. CDR3 size: 16 residues. Looked up from germline, CDR1 is SGHDT and CDR2 is YYEEEE. The chain's CDR3 is CASSVLTHSGANVLTF. The DNA of the CDR3 is TGTGCCAGCAGCGTACTTACTCACTCTGGGGCCAACGTCCTGACTTTC.

The chain uses TRBV27 and TRBJ2-7; 9 bases map to TRBD1. The CDR3 runs 14 residues. V trimming: 5 bases; J trimming: 7 bases; junction bases outside the gene matches: 9. The V gene's germline CDR1 is MNHEY and CDR2 SMNVEV (reference sequence). Here the CDR3 reads CASSKTGGTEEQYF. The CDR3 nucleotides read TGTGCCAGCAGTAAGACAGGGGGAACGGAGGAGCAGTACTTC.

This sequence joins TRBV28 and TRBJ2-7; 11 bases match TRBD1. Trimming at V came to 5 bases and at J to 4 bases, leaving 7 bases not matched to a gene. Germline CDR1 and CDR2: MDHEN and SYDVKM. The CDR3 spans 15 residues. CDR3 amino acids: CASSLGQGALYEQYF. DNA for the CDR3: TGTGCCAGCAGTCTCGGACAGGGGGCATTATACGAGCAGTACTTC.

This CDR3 is CSARGIAGNNNEQFF. The CDR3 bases are TGCAGCGCACGAGGGATAGCGGGAAACAACAATGAGCAGTTCTTC. The chain has TRBV29-1 and TRBJ2-1, with 8 nucleotides matching TRBD2. The V gene's germline CDR1 is SQVTM and CDR2 ANQGSEA. The CDR3 loop spans 15 amino acids. With V trimmed by 7 bases and J by 5 bases, 13 bases remained unmatched.

V usage is TRBV12-3 or TRBV12-4 and J usage is TRBJ1-2, with 7 bases aligning to TRBD1. V was pared by 1 base and J by 4 bases, with 3 bases of the junction left unmatched. There are 14 residues in the CDR3. CDR3 in amino acids: CASSLGTGPYGYTF. The CDR3 DNA is TGTGCCAGCAGTTTAGGGACAGGCCCCTATGGCTACACCTTC.

This chain connects TRBV9 to TRBJ1-4; no firm D call. The CDR3 is 13 residues long. Per the germline V gene, CDR1 is SGDLS and CDR2 is YYNGEE. Trimming shortened V by 1 base and J by 3 bases, and 4 bases separated the two germline ends. The CDR3 spells CASSVRANEKLFF. The CDR3 bases are TGTGCCAGCAGCGTACGGGCTAATGAAAAACTGTTTTTT.

This clonotype showed up just once. V and J are TRBV6-5 and TRBJ1-6; no clear D. Trimming stripped 0 bases from V and 5 bases from J, with 14 bases between. Germline V lookup: CDR1 MNHEY, CDR2 SVGAGI. This CDR3 region has 17 residues. The CDR3 loop is CASSYSRREYNNSPLHF. Written as DNA, the CDR3 is TGTGCCAGCAGTTACTCGAGAAGGGAATACAATAATTCACCCCTCCACTTT.

The chain couples TRBV5-1 to TRBJ2-5, with a weak D call TRBD1 (6 bases). V lost 4 bases to trimming and J lost 2 bases, with 12 bases between them. The CDR3 covers 14 residues. The germline CDR1 and CDR2 sequences are SGHRS and YFSETQ. CDR3 DNA: TGCGCCAGCAGCACCTTGAGGGGGCAAGAGACCCAGTACTTC. Amino acids: CASSTLRGQETQYF. Full variable domain (remainder filled in from reference TRBV5-1 and TRBJ2-5): KAGVTQTPRYLIKTRGQQVTLSCSPISGHRSVSWYQQTPGQGLQFLFEYFSETQRNKGNFPGRFSGRQFSNSRSEMNVSTLELGDSALYLCASSTLRGQETQYFGPGTRLLVL.

The chain combines TRBV24-1 with TRBJ2-6; D is unresolved. In germline, CDR1 is KGHDR, CDR2 SFDVKD. The CDR3 length is 15 residues. Trimming pared 3 bases from V and 0 bases from J, leaving 5 bases between. CDR3 sequence (DNA): TGTGCCACCAGTGATCCCCGCTCTGGGGCCAACGTCCTGACTTTC. The encoded protein is CATSDPRSGANVLTF.

This clonotype was seen only once. J is TRBJ2-5 and V is TRBV28; weak D call: TRBD2 (6 bases). Germline CDR1 and CDR2: MDHEN and SYDVKM. The CDR3 spans 15 residues. The germline V and J ends were trimmed by 7 bases and 4 bases, with 19 bases remaining between them. CDR3 nucleotides: TGTGCCAGCAACCCATTCTGGGGGGAGAGAGAGACCCAGTACTTC. Its protein product is CASNPFWGERETQYF.

The chain joins TRBV7-9 to TRBJ2-1; D ambiguous. Germline loops: CDR1 SEHNR, CDR2 FQNEAQ (reference sequence). The CDR3 is made up of 14 amino acids. Trimming took 5 bases from V and 1 from J, leaving 9 bases between them. The CDR3 spells CASSKDQSYNEQFF. In nucleotides, the CDR3 is TGTGCCAGCAGCAAGGACCAATCCTACAATGAGCAGTTCTTC.

The J gene is TRBJ2-5, the V gene TRBV4-2; 7 nucleotides line up with TRBD2. J was trimmed by 5 bases and V by 0 bases; bases with no gene match: 12. CDR1 is LGHNA, CDR2 YNFKEQ, per germline. The CDR3 runs to 17 residues. In nucleotides, the CDR3 is TGTGCCAGCAGCCAAGATCTTGCGGGGGTTGATGGGGAGACCCAGTACTTC. Amino acid sequence: CASSQDLAGVDGETQYF.

This chain joins TRBV6-1 and TRBJ2-7; tentatively, D is TRBD2 (5 bases). In germline, CDR1 is MNHNS, CDR2 SASEGT. The CDR3 extends over 13 amino acids. The ends were cut back, 8 bases at V and 3 bases at J, with 14 bases in the middle. CDR3: CASGYSGLYEQYF. CDR3 DNA: TGTGCCAGCGGGTACAGCGGACTCTACGAGCAGTACTTC.

This chain joins TRBV6-5 and TRBJ2-7; 9 bases are shared with TRBD2. The CDR3 contains 16 residues. V lost 0 bases and J lost 3; bases outside the gene matches: 6. From germline, CDR1 is MNHEY and CDR2 SVGAGI. The CDR3 reads CASSYSLAGTFYEQYF. The CDR3 region has the DNA TGTGCCAGCAGTTACTCGCTAGCGGGAACCTTCTACGAGCAGTACTTC.